This is a list of T cell receptor beta chains from one sample in a study of OX40 agonist ivuxolimab in advanced cancers. Some clones are missing from TCRdb's copy, which holds only in-frame ones; the method was immunoSEQ multiplex PCR. The sample has roughly 80,000 clones, more than 75% seen once; the top ten hold more than 0.3%. The sample was CD4+ or CD8+ T cells sorted from blood, taken in a trial of the OX40 agonist ivuxolimab. The receptor source for this set is an adult with an advanced solid tumor such as melanoma, head and neck, liver or kidney cancer. CDR3s include the opening cysteine and the closing phenylalanine or tryptophan. D genes are given only for firm matches.

V gene	D gene	CDR3 length	J gene	CDR3 protein	CDR3 DNA
TRBV9	TRBD1	13	TRBJ1-2	CASSRGRDYGYTF	TGTGCCAGCAGCAGGGGGCGCGACTATGGCTACACCTTC
TRBV5-4	-	15	TRBJ2-1	CASSPGVNEYNEQFF	TGTGCCAGCAGCCCCGGGGTCAACGAATACAATGAGCAGTTCTTC
TRBV20-1	-	11	TRBJ1-1	CSARGQTEAFF	TGCAGTGCTAGAGGGCAGACTGAAGCTTTCTTT
TRBV4-1	TRBD1	16	TRBJ1-4	CASSPRGGTVGEKLFF	TGCGCCAGCAGCCCAAGGGGGGGGACAGTAGGTGAAAAACTGTTTTTT
TRBV6-5	-	13	TRBJ1-2	CASSSGDGYGYTF	TGTGCCAGCAGTTCGGGGGACGGCTATGGCTACACCTTC
TRBV7-3	-	15	TRBJ2-3	CASSLLGAPTDTQYF	TGTGCCAGCAGCTTATTGGGTGCTCCGACAGATACGCAGTATTTT
TRBV11-2	-	12	TRBJ2-7	CASSRQPIEQYF	TGTGCCAGCAGTCGACAGCCAATCGAGCAGTACTTC
TRBV6-5	TRBD1	14	TRBJ1-2	CASRRGRGQYGYTF	TGTGCCAGCCGCCGAGGCAGGGGGCAATATGGCTACACCTTC
TRBV28	-	13	TRBJ1-5	CASSFGRGQPQHF	TGTGCCAGCAGTTTCGGGCGTGGTCAGCCCCAGCATTTT
TRBV29-1	TRBD1	13	TRBJ1-2	CSVGQTGSGGYTF	TGCAGCGTGGGACAGACAGGGTCGGGTGGCTACACCTTC